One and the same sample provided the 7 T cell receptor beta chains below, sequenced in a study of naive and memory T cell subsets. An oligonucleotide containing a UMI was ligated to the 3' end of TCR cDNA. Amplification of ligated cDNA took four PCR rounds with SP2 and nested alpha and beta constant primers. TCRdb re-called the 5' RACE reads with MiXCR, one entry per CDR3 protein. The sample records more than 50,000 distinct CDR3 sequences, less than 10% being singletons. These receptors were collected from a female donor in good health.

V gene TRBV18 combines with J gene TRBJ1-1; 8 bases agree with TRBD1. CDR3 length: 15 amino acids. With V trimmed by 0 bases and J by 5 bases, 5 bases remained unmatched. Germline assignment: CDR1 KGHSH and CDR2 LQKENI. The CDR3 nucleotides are TGTGCCAGCTCACCACCGGACAGGGCTGTAACTGAAGCTTTCTTT. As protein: CASSPPDRAVTEAFF. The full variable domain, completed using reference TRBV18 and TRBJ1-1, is NAGVMQNPRHLVRRRGQEARLRCSPMKGHSHVYWYRQLPEEGLKFMVYLQKENIIDESGMPKERFSAEFPKEGPSILRIQQVVRGDSAAYFCASSPPDRAVTEAFFGQGTRLTVV.

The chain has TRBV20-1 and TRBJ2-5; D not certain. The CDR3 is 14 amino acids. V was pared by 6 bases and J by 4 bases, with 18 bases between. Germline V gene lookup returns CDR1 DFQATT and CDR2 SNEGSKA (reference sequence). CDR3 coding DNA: TGCAGTGCAAGTCGGACCCTCTGGGGAGAGACCCAGTACTTC. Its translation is CSASRTLWGETQYF.

The CDR3 is CASSLFTAGVGNTIYF. DNA for the CDR3: TGTGCCAGCAGTTTATTCACCGCGGGGGTTGGAAACACCATATATTTT. This chain connects TRBV28 to TRBJ1-3; possibly TRBD1 for D (5 bases). Trimming pared 1 base from V and 3 bases from J, leaving 13 bases between. CDR3 size: 16 residues. Germline assignment: CDR1 MDHEN and CDR2 SYDVKM.

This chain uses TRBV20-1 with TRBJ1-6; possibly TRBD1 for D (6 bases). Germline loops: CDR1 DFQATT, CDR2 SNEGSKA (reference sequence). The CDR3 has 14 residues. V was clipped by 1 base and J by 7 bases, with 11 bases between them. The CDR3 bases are TGCAGTGCTAGAGTCCAGGGGCAAAATTCACCCCTCCACTTT. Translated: CSARVQGQNSPLHF.

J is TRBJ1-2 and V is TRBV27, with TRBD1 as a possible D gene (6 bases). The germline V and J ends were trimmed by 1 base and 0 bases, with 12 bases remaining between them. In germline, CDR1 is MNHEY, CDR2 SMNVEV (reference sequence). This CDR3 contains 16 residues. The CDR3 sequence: CASSLFRDKANYGYTF. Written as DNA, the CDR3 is TGTGCCAGCAGTTTATTTCGGGACAAAGCTAACTATGGCTACACCTTC.

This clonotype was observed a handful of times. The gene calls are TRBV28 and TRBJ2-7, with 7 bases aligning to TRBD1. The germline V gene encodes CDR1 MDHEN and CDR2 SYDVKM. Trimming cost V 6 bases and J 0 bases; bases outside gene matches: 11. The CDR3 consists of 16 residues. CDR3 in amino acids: CASRAPGGPSSYEQYF. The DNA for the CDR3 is TGTGCCAGCAGAGCCCCAGGGGGTCCGAGCTCCTACGAGCAGTACTTC.

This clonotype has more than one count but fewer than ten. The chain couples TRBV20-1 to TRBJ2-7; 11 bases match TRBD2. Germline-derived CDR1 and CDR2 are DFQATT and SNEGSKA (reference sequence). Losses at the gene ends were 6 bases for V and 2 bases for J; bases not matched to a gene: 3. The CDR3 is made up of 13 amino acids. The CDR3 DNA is TGCAGTGCAGTAGCGGGGGGGACCTACGAGCAGTACTTC. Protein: CSAVAGGTYEQYF.